These 24 T cell receptor beta chains were sequenced from one sample in a study of T-cell memory formation after mild COVID-19. One entry per CDR3 protein results from TCRdb running MiXCR on the 5' RACE reads. Among more than 300,000 distinct CDR3 sequences listed, approximately 22% were seen once. Sequencing was performed on PBMCs or a T cell subset sorted from them (not recorded which). The receptors were gathered from a man aged 18 to 29 who had mild COVID-19 (a few samples of this study predate the infection). Cell type and time point are not known.

The rearrangement links TRBV6-5 to TRBJ2-7; 9 positions agree with TRBD2. The CDR3 has 16 residues. The V segment lost 8 bases and the J segment 3 bases; nucleotides outside the gene matches: 14. Germline assignment: CDR1 MNHEY and CDR2 SVGAGI. CDR3 region: CASYNAPGTSIYEQYF. CDR3 bases: TGTGCCAGCTATAACGCCCCCGGGACTAGCATCTACGAGCAGTACTTC.

This clonotype appeared a few times. J is TRBJ1-5 and V is TRBV30; D not certain. Trimming pared 5 bases from V and 0 bases from J, leaving 8 bases between. CDR1 is GTSNPN, CDR2 SVGIG, per germline (reference sequence). The CDR3 sequence is 13 residues long. The CDR3 sequence is CAWSGGSNQPQHF. CDR3 bases: TGTGCCTGGTCCGGAGGTAGCAATCAGCCCCAGCATTTT.

The chain combines TRBV5-1 with TRBJ1-1; no firm D call. Looked up from germline, CDR1 is SGHRS and CDR2 is YFSETQ. Trimming pared 9 bases from V and 1 base from J, leaving 16 bases between. The CDR3 length is 14 residues. The CDR3 DNA reads TGCGCCACAACGACTGGGAGCGGGAACACTGAAGCTTTCTTT. Translation gives CATTTGSGNTEAFF.

This clonotype was detected many times. This sequence joins TRBV7-9 and TRBJ1-3; possibly TRBD1 for D (5 bases). The germline V gene encodes CDR1 SEHNR and CDR2 FQNEAQ (reference sequence). The V end lost 7 bases, the J end lost 4 bases, and 20 bases lay between the germline ends. The CDR3 covers 16 residues. DNA for the CDR3: TGTGCCAGCACCGTCCCCGGGGGGTCCTCCGGAAACACCATATATTTT. Its translation: CASTVPGGSSGNTIYF.

There are many counts of this clonotype. CDR3 DNA: TGTGCCAGCAGCCCTCGGGGGGCGGCATACAATGAGCAGTTCTTC. Translating it yields CASSPRGAAYNEQFF. V usage is TRBV11-2 and J usage is TRBJ2-1, with D tentatively TRBD2 (7 bases). Germline assignment: CDR1 SGHAT and CDR2 FQNNGV. Trimming cost V 5 bases and J 4 bases, with 15 bases left between them. The CDR3 consists of 15 residues. The complete variable domain, with remaining parts taken from reference TRBV11-2 and TRBJ2-1, reads EAGVAQSPRYKIIEKRQSVAFWCNPISGHATLYWYQQILGQGPKLLIQFQNNGVVDDSQLPKDRFSAERLKGVDSTLKIQPAKLEDSAVYLCASSPRGAAYNEQFFGPGTRLTVL.

This clonotype was detected a few times. The chain recombines TRBV29-1 with TRBJ1-1; 11 nucleotides align to TRBD1. Germline V lookup: CDR1 SQVTM, CDR2 ANQGSEA. This CDR3 is 16 amino acids long. The J segment lost 5 bases and the V segment lost 1 base, leaving 9 bases of the junction unmatched. CDR3 in amino acids: CSVEGGTGGLSTEAFF. CDR3 bases: TGCAGCGTTGAAGGGGGGACAGGGGGACTATCTACTGAAGCTTTCTTT. The full variable domain, its missing parts supplied by reference TRBV29-1 and TRBJ1-1, is SAVISQKPSRDICQRGTSLTIQCQVDSQVTMMFWYRQQPGQSLTLIATANQGSEATYESGFVIDKFPISRPNLTFSTLTVSNMSPEDSSIYLCSVEGGTGGLSTEAFFGQGTRLTVV.

The sample holds a few counts of this clonotype. The chain joins TRBV7-2 to TRBJ2-6; a weak D match, TRBD1 (5 bases). The V end lost 0 bases, the J end lost 4 bases, and 10 bases lay between the germline ends. Germline V CDR1 and CDR2: SGHTA, FQGNSA. This CDR3 has 16 amino acids. CDR3 in amino acids: CASSLAWGSGANVLTF. The CDR3, as DNA: TGTGCCAGCAGCTTAGCTTGGGGCTCCGGGGCCAACGTCCTGACTTTC.

This clonotype has more than one count but fewer than ten. V usage is TRBV7-9 and J usage is TRBJ2-3, with unresolved D. The V end was cut by 8 bases, the J end by 6 bases, with 9 bases between. The CDR3 has 11 amino acids. Looked up from germline, CDR1 is SEHNR and CDR2 is FQNEAQ (reference sequence). CDR3 loop: CASGRYDTQYF. CDR3 DNA sequence: TGTGCCAGCGGACGCTATGATACGCAGTATTTT. The complete variable domain, with remaining parts taken from reference TRBV7-9 and TRBJ2-3, reads DTGVSQNPRHKITKRGQNVTFRCDPISEHNRLYWYRQTLGQGPEFLTYFQNEAQLEKSRLLSDRFSAERPKGSFSTLEIQRTEQGDSAMYLCASGRYDTQYFGPGTRLTVL.

The count of this clonotype is one. The chain carries TRBV7-2 and TRBJ2-1, with TRBD1 matching over 8 bases. The CDR3 has 12 residues. The V and J ends lost 3 bases and 11 bases, in that order; junction bases with no gene match: 3. Germline-derived CDR1 and CDR2 are SGHTA and FQGNSA. The CDR3 is CASSFGQGQQFF. CDR3 DNA: TGTGCCAGCAGCTTCGGACAGGGCCAGCAGTTCTTC.

The chain couples TRBV5-1 to TRBJ2-1, with a possible D match to TRBD2 (5 bases). This CDR3 has 13 amino acids. V shed 4 bases and J shed 4 bases, with 9 bases lying between them. CDR1 is SGHRS and CDR2 is YFSETQ in the germline V gene. CDR3 nucleotide sequence: TGCGCCAGCAGCGGGCGGGCGTACAATGAGCAGTTCTTC. It codes for CASSGRAYNEQFF.

This clonotype was recorded a few times. The chain recombines TRBV5-1 with TRBJ1-1; D possibly corresponds to TRBD1 (6 bases). This CDR3 is 14 amino acids long. V was clipped by 0 bases and J by 5 bases, with 11 bases between them. CDR1 and CDR2 from the germline V gene are SGHRS and YFSETQ. In DNA form, the CDR3 reads TGCGCCAGCAGCTTGGACAAGGGGGGGACTGAAGCTTTCTTT. Protein sequence: CASSLDKGGTEAFF.

This clonotype was picked up a small number of times. J is TRBJ2-1 and V is TRBV6-5; maybe TRBD1 (6 bases). The CDR3 length is 14 residues. V dropped 4 bases and J dropped 7 bases, with 14 bases sitting between them. CDR1 is MNHEY and CDR2 is SVGAGI in the germline V gene. CDR3 in amino acids: CASSSMTGWNEQFF. The CDR3 coding sequence is TGTGCCAGCAGTTCCATGACAGGCTGGAATGAGCAGTTCTTC.

This chain uses TRBV12-3 or TRBV12-4 with TRBJ1-2, with no clear D. The V gene lost 6 bases and the J gene lost 4 bases, with 9 bases spanning the gap. The CDR3 runs to 12 residues. The CDR3 DNA reads as TGTGCCAGCAGAATGGACGTCTATGGCTACACCTTC. Its protein is CASRMDVYGYTF.

The rearrangement links TRBV4-2 to TRBJ2-3, with TRBD2 matching over 10 bases. The CDR3 loop spans 16 amino acids. Germline loops: CDR1 LGHNA, CDR2 YNFKEQ. V shed 1 base, J shed 5 bases, and the junction held 6 bases outside the gene matches. This CDR3 reads CASSQVAGGAIDTQYF. The CDR3 bases are TGTGCCAGCAGCCAAGTAGCGGGGGGTGCGATAGATACGCAGTATTTT.

V is TRBV18 and J is TRBJ2-1; 8 bases are shared with TRBD2. The CDR3 has 16 amino acids. Germline loops: CDR1 KGHSH, CDR2 LQKENI. V lost 0 bases to trimming and J lost 2 bases; unmatched junction nucleotides: 3. This CDR3 is CASSPPGGGPYNEQFF. CDR3 nucleotides: TGTGCCAGCTCACCACCGGGCGGGGGGCCCTACAATGAGCAGTTCTTC.

This chain connects TRBV5-1 to TRBJ2-2; D perhaps matches TRBD1 (6 bases). There are 15 residues in the CDR3. Germline assignment: CDR1 SGHRS and CDR2 YFSETQ. Trimming cost V 3 bases and J 3 bases, with 12 bases left between them. CDR3 DNA sequence: TGCGCCAGCAGCTGGGCAGGGGAAGACACCGGGGAGCTGTTTTTT. Its protein is CASSWAGEDTGELFF.

The chain recombines TRBV6-5 with TRBJ1-2; D not resolved. Germline CDR1 reads MNHEY; CDR2 reads SVGAGI. The CDR3 runs 16 residues. Trimming took off 0 bases at V and 4 bases at J, with 15 bases between the two ends. CDR3 DNA sequence: TGTGCCAGCAGTTACTCGCAGGAGGGCCCAAGCTATGGCTACACCTTC. Amino acids: CASSYSQEGPSYGYTF.

The chain combines TRBV15 with TRBJ1-1; tentatively, D is TRBD1 (6 bases). CDR1 is LNHNV, CDR2 YYDKDF, per germline (reference sequence). CDR3 length equals 15 residues. V dropped 3 bases and J dropped 4 bases, with 15 bases sitting between them. The CDR3 sequence is CATSSSGGRVTEAFF. The CDR3 DNA reads TGTGCCACCAGCAGTTCGGGGGGGCGAGTCACTGAAGCTTTCTTT.

This clonotype turned up a few times. The rearrangement joins TRBV25-1 to TRBJ2-6, with D tentatively TRBD2 (6 bases). Germline-derived CDR1 and CDR2 are MGHDK and SYGVNS. The CDR3 extends over 17 amino acids. Trimming took 6 bases from V and 0 from J, leaving 15 bases between them. The CDR3 protein is CASSRGDLSSGANVLTF. CDR3 sequence (DNA): TGTGCCAGCAGCCGCGGGGACTTAAGCTCTGGGGCCAACGTCCTGACTTTC. Together with reference TRBV25-1 and TRBJ2-6, the CDR3 gives the full variable domain: EADIYQTPRYLVIGTGKKITLECSQTMGHDKMYWYQQDPGMELHLIHYSYGVNSTEKGDLSSESTVSRIRTEHFPLTLESARPSHTSQYLCASSRGDLSSGANVLTFGAGSRLTVL.

With regard to this clonotype: A read error is likely, as this CDR3 ends without the conserved phenylalanine or tryptophan. The CDR3 coding sequence is TGTGCCATCAGTGATACCGGGACAGGGTACGAGCAGTACTTA. It specifies CAISDTGTGYEQYL. The gene calls are TRBV10-3 and TRBJ2-7; 9 bases are a match to TRBD1. Germline V lookup: CDR1 ENHRY, CDR2 SYGVKD. V lost 3 bases, J lost 4 bases, and 4 bases stayed unmatched. The length of the CDR3 is 14 residues.

This clonotype was counted a few times. The V and J genes are TRBV18 and TRBJ2-1; maybe TRBD1 (5 bases). This CDR3 spans 13 amino acids. V shed 3 bases and J shed 7 bases, with 10 bases lying between them. Germline CDR1 reads KGHSH; CDR2 reads LQKENI. CDR3 loop: CASSPDRANEQFF. CDR3 sequence (DNA): TGTGCCAGCTCACCCGACAGAGCTAATGAGCAGTTCTTC.

This chain joins TRBV5-1 and TRBJ2-3; TRBD2 agrees at 9 bases. The junction had 4 bases not matched to a gene; V was cut back by 4 bases and J by 4 bases. This CDR3 has 14 amino acids. Germline V lookup: CDR1 SGHRS, CDR2 YFSETQ. The CDR3 nucleotides read TGCGCCAGCAGCAAGGGACTAGCAGCAGATACGCAGTATTTT. Its translation: CASSKGLAADTQYF.

This clonotype was seen only a few times. The chain combines TRBV9 with TRBJ1-2, with D unclear. CDR1 and CDR2 from the germline V gene are SGDLS and YYNGEE. The CDR3 covers 14 residues. V gave up 0 bases and J gave up 4 bases, with 10 bases separating them. CDR3 sequence: CASSVGADIYGYTF. CDR3 nucleotides: TGTGCCAGCAGCGTAGGCGCAGATATCTATGGCTACACCTTC.

A few counts support this clonotype. The chain joins TRBV12-3 or TRBV12-4 to TRBJ1-2; D call uncertain. CDR3 length equals 12 residues. V lost 3 bases and J 14 bases, leaving 16 bases between the germline ends. CDR3 bases: TGTGCCAGCAGTTTCTCGGGGAGGGTCGGGACCTTC. This encodes CASSFSGRVGTF.